The rows below give T cell receptor beta chains drawn from one sample of a study of neurological immune-mediated disorders. TCRdb called the 5' RACE reads again in MiXCR, with one record for every CDR3 protein. Here the sample spans 65,000 to 85,000 distinct CDR3 sequences, 2.5% to 4% being singletons. The specimen was PBMCs. These receptors all stem from a woman between 50 and 59 years old with multiple sclerosis. The CDR3 runs from the conserved cysteine through the conserved F or W. A D gene is named only where the DNA matches it firmly. Rows give clone size only sometimes, using once, few, many, or a class for an expanded clone.

j_call d_call v_call clone_size cdr3_nt cdr3_aa
TRBJ2-3 - TRBV20-1 many TGCAGTGCAACCGGACGGACTTACACAGATACGCAGTATTTT CSATGRTYTDTQYF
TRBJ2-1 - TRBV10-3 many TGTGCCGTTTGGAGCAGGGAGAACAATGAGCAGTTCTTC CAVWSRENNEQFF
TRBJ2-3 TRBD2 TRBV5-1 many TGCGCCAGCAGCTTGGCCAGCGGGAGTCTTACAGATACGCAGTATTTT CASSLASGSLTDTQYF
TRBJ2-5 - TRBV4-2 many TGTGCCAGCAGCCTGAGCGAAGGGGAGACCCAGTACTTC CASSLSEGETQYF
TRBJ2-3 TRBD2 TRBV29-1 many TGCAGCGTTGCTAGGGCGGGGGGGACAGATACGCAGTATTTT CSVARAGGTDTQYF
TRBJ1-4 TRBD1 TRBV2 - TGTGCCAGCAGTCCGGGACAGTCTAATGAAAAACTGTTTTTT CASSPGQSNEKLFF
TRBJ2-5 - TRBV6-5 few TGTGCCAGCAGTAGGGGACCCCTCCAAGAGACCCAGTACTTC CASSRGPLQETQYF
TRBJ2-1 TRBD2 TRBV12-3/TRBV12-4 many TGTGCCAGCAGTCCCCTACTAGCGGGAGCCCATGAGCAGTTCTTC CASSPLLAGAHEQFF
TRBJ2-2 - TRBV20-1 many TGCAGTGCTAGAGATTCCGGACTCTACACCGGGGAGCTGTTTTTT CSARDSGLYTGELFF
TRBJ2-3 TRBD2 TRBV20-1 many TGCAGTGCTAGAGATCAGGGACTAGCGGGAACTAGAAATACGCAGTATTTT CSARDQGLAGTRNTQYF
TRBJ2-5 - TRBV28 many TGTGCCAGCAGTTTGACCCACAGGGTTTGGAAGACCCAGTACTTC CASSLTHRVWKTQYF
TRBJ2-5 - TRBV15 many TGTGCCACCAGCAGCCAGAGGGGGGCCGCCCAGTACTTC CATSSQRGAAQYF